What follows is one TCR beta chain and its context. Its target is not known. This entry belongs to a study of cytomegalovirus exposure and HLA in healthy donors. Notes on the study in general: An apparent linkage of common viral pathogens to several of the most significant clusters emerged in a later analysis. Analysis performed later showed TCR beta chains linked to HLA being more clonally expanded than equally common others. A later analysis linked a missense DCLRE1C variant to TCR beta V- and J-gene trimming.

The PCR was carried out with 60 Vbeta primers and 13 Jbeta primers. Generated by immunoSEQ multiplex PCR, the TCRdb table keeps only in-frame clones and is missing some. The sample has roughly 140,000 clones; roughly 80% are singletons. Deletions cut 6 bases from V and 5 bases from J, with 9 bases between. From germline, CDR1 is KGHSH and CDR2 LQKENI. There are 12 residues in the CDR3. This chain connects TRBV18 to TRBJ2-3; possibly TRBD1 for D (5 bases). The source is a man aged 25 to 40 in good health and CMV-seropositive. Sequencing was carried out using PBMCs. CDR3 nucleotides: TGTGCCAGCTCGCCCAGGGTAGATACGCAGTATTTT. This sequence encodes CASSPRVDTQYF.